This T cell receptor (beta chain) derives from a study of blood T cell repertoires in COVID-19. The overall study: From T cells, B-cell-depleted T cells, or PBMCs came the material, which was cDNA or gDNA.

TCRdb keeps only in-frame clones here, not all; method: immunoSEQ multiplex PCR. This table holds over 150,000 clones, around 82% found once. Germline CDR1 and CDR2: SGHTA and FQGNSA. The length of the CDR3 is 14 residues. V was clipped by 5 bases and J by 4 bases, with 14 bases between them. This chain joins TRBV7-2 and TRBJ1-2, with no clear D. The sequence was obtained from a man between 70 and 80 years old with active or convalescent COVID-19. Sequencing input: peripheral blood. CDR3 residues: CASSPLGEGYGYTF. CDR3 nucleotide sequence: TGTGCCAGCAGCCCCCTTGGGGAGGGCTATGGCTACACCTTC.